The 23 T cell receptor beta chains given below trace back to one sample, sequenced in a study of CD8 T cells in Susac syndrome. RNA totalling roughly 0.45 to 1 ug underwent reverse transcription with random hexamers. One entry per CDR3 protein results from TCRdb running MiXCR on the immunoSEQ multiplex PCR reads. Of 95,000 to 150,000 distinct CDR3 sequences listed, around 94% are singletons. The sequencing sample was made of CD8+ T cells from PBMCs. Source of these receptors: a human donor with Susac syndrome.

This rearrangement joins TRBV29-1 to TRBJ1-1; the match to TRBD1 covers 7 bases. V was pared by 5 bases and J by 5 bases, with 2 bases of the junction left unmatched. The germline CDR1 and CDR2 sequences are SQVTM and ANQGSEA. The CDR3 sequence is 11 residues long. In DNA, the CDR3 is TGCAGCGTTCAGGGGGGGACTGAAGCTTTCTTT. It specifies CSVQGGTEAFF.

The chain is built from TRBV4-1 and TRBJ2-7; TRBD1 is a possible D gene (6 bases). The CDR3 is made up of 14 amino acids. Between the trimmed V and J ends, which lost 6 bases and 1 base, there was a span of 13 bases. Germline CDR1 reads MGHRA; CDR2 reads YSYEKL. CDR3 sequence: CASRRQESSYEQYF. CDR3 in DNA: TGCGCCAGCAGGCGACAGGAATCTTCCTACGAGCAGTACTTC.

This clonotype was observed once. The rearrangement joins TRBV7-2 to TRBJ2-3; 12 bases are a match to TRBD2. This CDR3 spans 17 amino acids. The J segment lost 0 bases and the V segment lost 5 bases, leaving 6 bases of the junction unmatched. Germline CDR1 reads SGHTA; CDR2 reads FQGNSA. This CDR3 is CASSHRTSGESTDTQYF. CDR3 bases: TGTGCCAGCAGCCACCGGACTAGCGGGGAGAGCACAGATACGCAGTATTTT.

This chain connects TRBV6-5 to TRBJ1-1; D may be TRBD1 (5 bases). Germline loops: CDR1 MNHEY, CDR2 SVGAGI. V shed 5 bases and J shed 5 bases, with 15 bases lying between them. This CDR3 has 14 amino acids. CDR3 residues: CASSPLGPATEAFF. CDR3 nucleotide sequence: TGTGCCAGCAGTCCATTGGGACCCGCTACTGAAGCTTTCTTT.

The rearrangement links TRBV5-1 to TRBJ1-4; the D gene is possibly TRBD1 (5 bases). The germline V and J ends were trimmed by 3 bases and 14 bases, with 14 bases remaining between them. The CDR3 consists of 12 residues. The germline CDR1 and CDR2 sequences are SGHRS and YFSETQ. The CDR3 sequence: CASSSDSSALFF. The CDR3 bases are TGCGCCAGCAGCTCCGACAGCTCGGCGCTGTTTTTT. Drawing the rest from reference TRBV5-1 and TRBJ1-4, the complete variable domain is KAGVTQTPRYLIKTRGQQVTLSCSPISGHRSVSWYQQTPGQGLQFLFEYFSETQRNKGNFPGRFSGRQFSNSRSEMNVSTLELGDSALYLCASSSDSSALFFGSGTQLSVL.

The rearrangement links TRBV6-1 to TRBJ1-1; D not resolved. Germline-derived CDR1 and CDR2 are MNHNS and SASEGT. The CDR3 runs to 14 residues. V was trimmed by 8 bases and J by 0 bases, leaving 13 bases between them. The CDR3 sequence: CASQSLGVNTEAFF. Here the CDR3 DNA reads TGTGCCAGCCAGTCGCTAGGCGTGAACACTGAAGCTTTCTTT.

CDR3 in amino acids: CSARDRDDWGGYTF. As DNA, the CDR3 is TGCAGTGCTAGAGATCGAGACGATTGGGGCGGCTACACCTTC. This chain joins TRBV20-1 and TRBJ1-2, with D perhaps TRBD1 (5 bases). Germline V gives CDR1 DFQATT, CDR2 SNEGSKA (reference sequence). There are 14 residues in the CDR3. The V end lost 0 bases, the J end lost 8 bases, and 16 bases lay between the germline ends.

The rearrangement uses TRBV25-1 and TRBJ1-2, with 9 bases identical to TRBD1. The length of the CDR3 is 13 residues. The V segment lost 11 bases and the J segment 4 bases; nucleotides outside the gene matches: 8. The germline V gene encodes CDR1 MGHDK and CDR2 SYGVNS. This CDR3 is CARWGQGSYGYTF. CDR3 bases: TGTGCCCGCTGGGGACAGGGTTCCTATGGCTACACCTTC.

This sequence joins TRBV14 and TRBJ1-2; D is unclear. Germline values: CDR1 SGHDN, CDR2 FVKESK. V lost 4 bases and J lost 4, with 16 bases in between. There are 15 residues in the CDR3. CDR3: CASSLSPYLSYGYTF. DNA for the CDR3: TGTGCCAGCAGCCTATCTCCCTACTTGAGCTATGGCTACACCTTC.

The J gene is TRBJ2-1, the V gene TRBV20-1, with 9 bases matching TRBD1. Unmatched junction bases numbered 3, after V lost 3 bases and J lost 0 bases. The CDR3 extends over 15 amino acids. Germline V gene data show CDR1 as DFQATT and CDR2 as SNEGSKA (reference sequence). The CDR3 spells CSASGTGSSYNEQFF. The CDR3 DNA follows: TGCAGTGCTAGCGGGACAGGGAGCTCCTACAATGAGCAGTTCTTC.

The genes are TRBV7-9 and TRBJ2-1; TRBD1 agrees at 7 bases. The germline V gene encodes CDR1 SEHNR and CDR2 FQNEAQ (reference sequence). The V segment lost 2 bases and the J segment 7 bases; nucleotides outside the gene matches: 5. The length of the CDR3 is 14 residues. DNA of the CDR3: TGTGCCAGCAGCTTACCGAGACAGGGTAATGAGCAGTTCTTC. Translation: CASSLPRQGNEQFF.

The gene calls are TRBV6-5 and TRBJ2-7; TRBD1 is a possible D gene (5 bases). Germline CDR1 MNHEY, CDR2 SVGAGI. Trimming removed 2 bases from V and 3 bases from J, with 8 bases in between. The CDR3 extends over 13 amino acids. CDR3 residues: CASSYQGSYEQYF. The CDR3 nucleotides are TGTGCCAGCAGTTACCAGGGCAGCTACGAGCAGTACTTC.

This rearrangement joins TRBV20-1 to TRBJ1-4; D is possibly TRBD1 (6 bases). The CDR3 is 14 residues long. The germline gives CDR1 DFQATT, CDR2 SNEGSKA (reference sequence). V was pared by 5 bases and J by 4 bases, with 14 bases between. As DNA, the CDR3 is TGCAGTGCTCGAAACAGGGATGATAATGAAAAACTGTTTTTT. Encoded protein: CSARNRDDNEKLFF.

The chain is built from TRBV11-2 and TRBJ2-7; 10 bases map to TRBD1. Germline V gene data show CDR1 as SGHAT and CDR2 as FQNNGV. V shed 0 bases, J shed 4 bases, and the junction held 6 bases outside the gene matches. This CDR3 comprises 16 residues. The CDR3 sequence is CASSLEPDRGEYEQYF. Here the CDR3 DNA reads TGTGCCAGCAGCTTAGAGCCGGACAGGGGGGAATACGAGCAGTACTTC. Combining the CDR3 with reference TRBV11-2 and TRBJ2-7 gives the whole variable domain EAGVAQSPRYKIIEKRQSVAFWCNPISGHATLYWYQQILGQGPKLLIQFQNNGVVDDSQLPKDRFSAERLKGVDSTLKIQPAKLEDSAVYLCASSLEPDRGEYEQYFGPGTRLTVT.

The chain couples TRBV4-2 to TRBJ2-7; 9 nucleotides align to TRBD2. Germline assignment: CDR1 LGHNA and CDR2 YNFKEQ. There are 16 residues in the CDR3. V lost 1 base, J lost 2 bases, and 6 bases stayed unmatched. The chain's CDR3 is CASSQGRLAGTYEQYF. Here the CDR3 DNA reads TGTGCCAGCAGCCAAGGTCGGCTAGCGGGGACCTACGAGCAGTACTTC.

This rearrangement joins TRBV29-1 to TRBJ2-7; tentatively, D is TRBD1 (5 bases). The CDR3 is 13 residues long. Germline CDR1 SQVTM, CDR2 ANQGSEA. Deletions cut 3 bases from V and 0 bases from J, with 9 bases between. CDR3 region: CSVDTGRSYEQYF. CDR3 bases: TGCAGCGTTGATACAGGCCGCTCCTACGAGCAGTACTTC.

The gene calls are TRBV19 and TRBJ2-1; D unresolved. CDR1 is LNHDA, CDR2 SQIVND, per germline (reference sequence). V lost 3 bases, J lost 1 base, and 10 bases lay in between. This CDR3 has 15 amino acids. This chain's CDR3 is CASSIAPYSYNEQFF. The CDR3 region has the DNA TGTGCCAGTAGTATTGCCCCTTATTCCTACAATGAGCAGTTCTTC.

The chain links TRBV20-1 to TRBJ2-7; D possibly corresponds to TRBD2 (5 bases). The V and J ends lost 6 bases and 2 bases respectively, with 20 bases between them. This CDR3 has 15 amino acids. Germline CDR1 is DFQATT and CDR2 is SNEGSKA (reference sequence). This chain's CDR3 is CSARTTSGSPYEQYF. The CDR3 region has the DNA TGCAGTGCCCGCACCACCTCGGGATCCCCCTACGAGCAGTACTTC.

The chain employs TRBV24-1 and TRBJ2-2; D is undetermined. Per germline, CDR1 KGHDR and CDR2 SFDVKD. The V end was cut by 6 bases, the J end by 6 bases, with 7 bases between. This CDR3 is built from 12 residues. CDR3 amino acids: CATSTDAGELFF. The CDR3 bases are TGTGCCACCAGTACGGACGCCGGGGAGCTGTTTTTT.

This rearrangement joins TRBV27 to TRBJ2-3; the match to TRBD2 covers 9 bases. V lost 2 bases to trimming and J lost 2 bases; unmatched junction nucleotides: 11. Germline V gene data show CDR1 as MNHEY and CDR2 as SMNVEV (reference sequence). This CDR3 has 18 amino acids. The CDR3 region has the DNA TGTGCCAGCAGTTTACTCAGCGGGGGGCTAACGTACACAGATACGCAGTATTTT. It is translated as CASSLLSGGLTYTDTQYF.

The genes are TRBV7-8 and TRBJ1-2, with a tentative D call TRBD1 (5 bases). Germline CDR1 reads SGHVS; CDR2 reads FQNEAQ. This CDR3 is built from 15 residues. V dropped 5 bases and J dropped 5 bases, with 18 bases sitting between them. CDR3 sequence: CASSPSGAVTYGYTF. CDR3 nucleotide sequence: TGTGCCAGCAGCCCCTCCGGGGCAGTAACTTATGGCTACACCTTC.

This sequence joins TRBV20-1 and TRBJ1-1; 8 bases align to TRBD1. The CDR3 sequence is 15 residues long. The junction had 6 bases not matched to a gene; V was cut back by 1 base and J by 2 bases. In germline, CDR1 is DFQATT, CDR2 SNEGSKA (reference sequence). CDR3 bases: TGCAGTGCTAGAGCCCCCGACAGGGGAAACACTGAAGCTTTCTTT. It encodes CSARAPDRGNTEAFF.

CDR3 region: CASRDPGQGNSPLHF. The DNA of the CDR3 is TGTGCCAGCAGGGACCCGGGACAGGGGAATTCACCCCTCCACTTT. The chain employs TRBV6-6 and TRBJ1-6; 10 nucleotides match TRBD1. Losses at the gene ends were 6 bases for V and 7 bases for J; bases not matched to a gene: 6. The CDR3 sequence is 15 residues long. CDR1 and CDR2 from the germline V gene are MNHNY and SVGAGI (reference sequence).